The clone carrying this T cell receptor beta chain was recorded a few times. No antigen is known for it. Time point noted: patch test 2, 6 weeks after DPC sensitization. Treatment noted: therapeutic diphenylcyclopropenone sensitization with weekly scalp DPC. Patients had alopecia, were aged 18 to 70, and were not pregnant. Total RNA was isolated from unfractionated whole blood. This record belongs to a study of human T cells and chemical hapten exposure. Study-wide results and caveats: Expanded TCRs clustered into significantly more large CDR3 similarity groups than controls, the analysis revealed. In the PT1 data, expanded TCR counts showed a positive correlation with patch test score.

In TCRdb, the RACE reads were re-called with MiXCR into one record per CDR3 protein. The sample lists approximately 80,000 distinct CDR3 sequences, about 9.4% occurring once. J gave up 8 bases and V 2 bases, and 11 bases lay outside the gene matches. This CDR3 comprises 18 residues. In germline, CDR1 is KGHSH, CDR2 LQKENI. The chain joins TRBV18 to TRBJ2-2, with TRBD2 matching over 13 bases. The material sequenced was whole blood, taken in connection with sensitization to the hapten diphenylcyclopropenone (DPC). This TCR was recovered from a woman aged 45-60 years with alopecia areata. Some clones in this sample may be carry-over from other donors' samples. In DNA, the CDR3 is TGTGCCAGCTCACCAGGACTCGGGGGACTAGCGGGAACGGGGGAGCTGTTTTTT. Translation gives CASSPGLGGLAGTGELFF.